This T cell receptor beta chain was found in a study of monozygotic twins with inflammatory bowel disease. TCRdb derives one entry per CDR3 protein from the 5' RACE reads, leaving out DNA. This table lists around 400,000 distinct CDR3 sequences. The CDR3 extends over 12 amino acids. In germline, CDR1 is SGHKS, CDR2 YYEKEE (reference sequence). Blood was drawn at under 3 ml per donor. The chain joins TRBV5-5 to TRBJ2-2. The sample was blood. This TCR was sampled from a human donor with ulcerative colitis or Crohn's disease, or a healthy co-twin of an affected twin (not recorded which). The CDR3 protein is CASSFSSRELFF. Variable domain in full (rest from reference TRBV5-5 and TRBJ2-2): DAGVTQSPTHLIKTRGQQVTLRCSPISGHKSVSWYQQVLGQGPQFIFQYYEKEERGRGNFPDRFSARQFPNYSSELNVNALLLGDSALYLCASSFSSRELFFGEGSRLTVL.